A single sample is the source of the 12 T cell receptor beta chains below, sequenced in a study of post-analysis software for immune sequencing data. Study-wide findings and caveats: Patients had higher frequencies than controls of five or six TRBV segments, including TRBV5-6, TRBV5-1 and TRBV20-1.

These receptors' antigens are unknown. Unique molecular identifiers tagged the TCR beta cDNA libraries. One entry per CDR3 protein results from TCRdb running MiXCR on the PCR reads. The data show hundreds of thousands of distinct CDR3 sequences, around 53% seen once. The sample comprised blood. All receptors come from a girl aged 5 to 17 with multiple sclerosis.

The V gene is TRBV11-1, the J gene TRBJ2-3, with 8 positions matching TRBD2. The CDR3 runs to 17 residues. With 5 bases clipped from V and 2 bases from J, the junction kept 12 bases outside the gene matches. Germline V gene sequence: CDR1 SGHAT, CDR2 FQDESV (reference sequence). CDR3 sequence (DNA): TGTGCCAGCAGCCCCTCGAGCGGGAGAGGGCCCACAGATACGCAGTATTTT. This encodes CASSPSSGRGPTDTQYF.

This sequence joins TRBV19 and TRBJ1-5, with D perhaps TRBD1 (6 bases). The CDR3 sequence is 16 residues long. CDR1 LNHDA and CDR2 SQIVND come from the germline V gene (reference sequence). Trimming removed 2 bases from V and 5 bases from J, with 16 bases in between. The CDR3 region is CASSISGGGMDQPQHF. The DNA for the CDR3 is TGTGCCAGTAGTATATCTGGAGGGGGTATGGATCAGCCCCAGCATTTT. Full variable domain (remainder filled in from reference TRBV19 and TRBJ1-5): DGGITQSPKYLFRKEGQNVTLSCEQNLNHDAMYWYRQDPGQGLRLIYYSQIVNDFQKGDIAEGYSVSREKKESFPLTVTSAQKNPTAFYLCASSISGGGMDQPQHFGDGTRLSIL.

The V and J genes are TRBV11-2 and TRBJ2-1, with 7 bases that match TRBD2. CDR3 size: 17 residues. From germline, CDR1 is SGHAT and CDR2 FQNNGV. The V segment lost 3 bases and the J segment 4 bases; nucleotides outside the gene matches: 12. CDR3: CASSLSFVGGGYNEQFF. CDR3 nucleotide sequence: TGTGCCAGCAGCTTGTCGTTTGTGGGGGGGGGATACAATGAGCAGTTCTTC.

The V call is TRBV7-3, the J call TRBJ1-1; D is ambiguous. The germline V gene encodes CDR1 SGHTA and CDR2 FQGTGA. The CDR3 has 13 residues. V dropped 5 bases and J dropped 0 bases, with 7 bases sitting between them. This CDR3 is CASSRIMNTEAFF. DNA for the CDR3: TGTGCCAGCAGCCGGATCATGAACACTGAAGCTTTCTTT.

The chain links TRBV29-1 to TRBJ2-7, with 7 nucleotides matching TRBD2. The closer fit of TRBJ2-5 to the DNA end suggests the J call may be wrong. This CDR3 comprises 12 residues. CDR1 is SQVTM, CDR2 ANQGSEA, per germline. For the CDR3, the DNA is TGCAGCGCTCTACCGGGAGGAGAGACCCAGTACTTC. It encodes CSALPGGETQYF.

This clonotype was observed a few times. The V and J genes are TRBV3-1 and TRBJ2-7, with 9 bases that match TRBD2. The CDR3 is 12 amino acids. Per germline, CDR1 LGHDT and CDR2 YNNKEL (reference sequence). Unmatched junction bases numbered 6, after V lost 5 bases and J lost 10 bases. CDR3: CASSTVTSGQYF. The CDR3 DNA follows: TGTGCCAGCAGCACGGTGACTAGCGGCCAGTACTTC.

The rearrangement links TRBV5-1 to TRBJ1-2, with 9 bases that match TRBD1. The germline gives CDR1 SGHRS, CDR2 YFSETQ. The trim removed 4 bases at V and 3 bases at J, leaving 10 bases unmatched. The CDR3 covers 16 residues. This CDR3 reads CASSPGDREKDYGYTF. CDR3 in DNA: TGCGCCAGCAGCCCGGGGGACAGGGAAAAGGACTATGGCTACACCTTC.

V is TRBV6-4 and J is TRBJ2-7; 10 positions match TRBD2. The DNA end is more similar to TRBJ2-5, so the J call may be wrong. The germline CDR1 and CDR2 sequences are MRHNA and SNTAGT. The CDR3 totals 15 residues. CDR3: CASSLQAGGEQTQYF. The CDR3, as DNA: TGTGCCAGCAGTCTACAAGCGGGAGGGGAGCAGACCCAGTACTTC.

This chain links TRBV6-1 with TRBJ2-7; 7 bases agree with TRBD1. There are 15 residues in the CDR3. Germline V gene data show CDR1 as MNHNS and CDR2 as SASEGT. Trimming at V came to 2 bases and at J to 0 bases, leaving 4 bases not matched to a gene. The DNA of the CDR3 is TGTGCCAGCAGTGAACCATACAGGGGCTCCTACGAGCAGTACTTC. This gives the protein CASSEPYRGSYEQYF.

This sequence joins TRBV5-1 and TRBJ1-5; D gene unclear. Germline-derived CDR1 and CDR2 are SGHRS and YFSETQ. V was trimmed by 0 bases and J by 4 bases, leaving 5 bases between them. The CDR3 spans 13 residues. CDR3 loop: CASSLAENQPQHF. The CDR3 coding sequence is TGCGCCAGCAGCTTGGCGGAGAATCAGCCCCAGCATTTT.

The chain joins TRBV20-1 to TRBJ2-1; 9 positions match TRBD1. The CDR3 spans 15 residues. J lost 4 bases, V lost 3 bases, and 7 bases had no gene match. Germline values: CDR1 DFQATT, CDR2 SNEGSKA (reference sequence). The CDR3 is CSASNRGLGYNEQFF. For the CDR3, the DNA is TGCAGTGCTAGCAACAGGGGGCTGGGATACAATGAGCAGTTCTTC.

This clonotype was observed a few times. The gene calls are TRBV7-2 and TRBJ2-1; 7 positions match TRBD1. This CDR3 region has 14 residues. Trimming at V came to 5 bases and at J to 2 bases, leaving 3 bases not matched to a gene. Germline V gene data show CDR1 as SGHTA and CDR2 as FQGNSA. CDR3 loop: CASSPGQTYNEQFF. Written as DNA, the CDR3 is TGTGCCAGCAGCCCGGGACAGACCTACAATGAGCAGTTCTTC.